This T cell receptor beta chain was recorded in a study of blood T cell repertoires in COVID-19. Study-level background: Nucleic acid was either cDNA or gDNA, and it came from T cells, B-cell-depleted T cells, or PBMCs.

With V trimmed by 7 bases and J by 5 bases, 10 bases remained unmatched. The CDR3 consists of 14 residues. The germline gives CDR1 MDHEN, CDR2 SYDVKM. Original processing notes: Reference gene primer amplification gave estimated nucleated cell counts. Assay: immunoSEQ multiplex PCR; the TCRdb copy retains only in-frame clones and omits some. From that table come the V and J calls and clone size; the DNA was used to work out D and trimming. The data show fewer than 350,000 clones, with around 86% seen just once and about 4.2% held by the top ten. Assignments of participants to cohorts depended upon their own reported clinical history.

The gene calls are TRBV28 and TRBJ2-7, with 8 bases that match TRBD1. What was sequenced was PBMCs or T cells enriched from blood (not recorded which). This TCR was sampled from a middle-aged woman with acute COVID-19. The chain's CDR3 is CASNRGQVLHEQYF. DNA of the CDR3: TGTGCCAGCAACCGGGGACAGGTTTTACACGAGCAGTACTTC.